The sequence of this T cell receptor beta chain was determined in a study of blood T cell repertoires in COVID-19. For this clone: The sample holds other DNA sequences that translate to the same CDR3.

Repertoires were generated with immunoSEQ multiplex PCR, while TCRdb's copy carries only in-frame clones and drops some. The table lists hundreds of thousands of clones, roughly 90% of them singletons, with around 1.5% in the top ten. Adults between roughly 18 and 95 years of age took part from 20 to 25 US areas. Exposed participants came across a COVID-19 case within 2 weeks before study entry. This CDR3 has 15 amino acids. CDR1 and CDR2 from the germline V gene are LGHNA and YNFKEQ. Unmatched junction bases numbered 3, after V lost 1 base and J lost 3 bases. J is TRBJ2-1 and V is TRBV4-2; 7 bases are shared with TRBD2. The receptor comes from a woman between 18 and 30 years old who had been exposed to COVID-19. The sample comprised PBMCs or T cells enriched from blood (not recorded which). The CDR3 loop is CASSQGLADYNEQFF. The CDR3 nucleotides are TGTGCCAGCAGCCAAGGTCTAGCGGACTACAATGAGCAGTTCTTC.